This T cell receptor beta chain was obtained from a study of T-cell memory formation after mild COVID-19. Study details: Each donor largely had its own TCR clusters. The study's findings and limits: The finding that pre-infection memory included some responding clones suggested that cross-reactive memory joined. CM and EM subsets held most contracting CD4+ clones; EMRA held CD8+ ones.

This clonotype turned up a few times. Its antigen remains unidentified. Germline assignment: CDR1 KGHSH and CDR2 LQKENI. The V end lost 3 bases, the J end lost 1 base, and 9 bases lay between the germline ends. This CDR3 is built from 14 residues. After 5'RACE with constant-segment primers, TCR alpha and TCR beta cDNA libraries carrying sample barcodes and UMIs were obtained. MiXCR was run by TCRdb on the 5' RACE reads, yielding one entry per CDR3 protein. The sample yields 350,000 to 500,000 distinct CDR3 sequences, more than 15% seen once. V and J are TRBV18 and TRBJ2-5; D ambiguous. The clonotype was recovered from a man aged 18-30 years who had mild COVID-19 (a few samples of this study predate the infection). Cell type and time point are not known. Sequenced: PBMCs or a T cell subset sorted from them (not recorded which). In nucleotides, the CDR3 is TGTGCCAGCTCACCGGGGATTATCCAAGAGACCCAGTACTTC. Encoded protein: CASSPGIIQETQYF.